Below, 14 T cell receptor beta chains from the same sample are listed, as sequenced in a study of blood T cell repertoires in COVID-19. Repertoires were generated with immunoSEQ multiplex PCR, while TCRdb's copy carries only in-frame clones and drops some. Among a few hundred thousand clones listed, about 89% were seen once. Sequencing was carried out using peripheral blood. The receptors come from a woman aged 25 to 39 with COVID-19, enrolled during active disease.

The J gene is TRBJ2-5, the V gene TRBV7-8, with a tentative D call TRBD1 (6 bases). Germline CDR1 is SGHVS and CDR2 is FQNEAQ. CDR3 length: 14 amino acids. V dropped 1 base and J dropped 4 bases, with 10 bases sitting between them. Here the CDR3 reads CASSLDRAGETQYF. In DNA, the CDR3 is TGTGCCAGCAGCTTAGACAGGGCGGGAGAGACCCAGTACTTC.

This clone turned up a few times. This chain connects TRBV7-2 to TRBJ2-3; TRBD2 aligns across 10 bases. Germline V gene lookup returns CDR1 SGHTA and CDR2 FQGNSA. Germline trimming cut 1 base from V and 2 bases from J; bases unmatched to any gene: 6. This CDR3 comprises 17 residues. As DNA, the CDR3 is TGTGCCAGCAGCTTAGGCGCACTAGCGGGATTCACAGATACGCAGTATTTT. Encoded protein: CASSLGALAGFTDTQYF.

This chain links TRBV6-5 with TRBJ2-7; tentative D call: TRBD1 (5 bases). Per the germline V gene, CDR1 is MNHEY and CDR2 is SVGAGI. Trimming removed 10 bases at V and 4 bases at J, with 20 bases between. The CDR3 loop spans 14 amino acids. Here the CDR3 reads CATFSGQGPYEQYF. The CDR3 DNA sequence: TGTGCCACCTTTTCCGGGCAGGGCCCATACGAGCAGTACTTC.

V usage is TRBV27 and J usage is TRBJ1-4; 12 bases line up with TRBD1. This CDR3 has 14 amino acids. Germline lookup yields CDR1 MNHEY and CDR2 SMNVEV (reference sequence). The trim removed 6 bases at V and 6 bases at J, leaving 2 bases unmatched. The CDR3 coding sequence is TGTGCCAGCAGGGGGACAGGGGGCGATGAAAAACTGTTTTTT. Its translation: CASRGTGGDEKLFF.

The genes are TRBV5-1 and TRBJ2-7; 10 positions agree with TRBD1. Trimming took 3 bases from V and 3 from J; bases not matched to a gene: 0. Germline assignment: CDR1 SGHRS and CDR2 YFSETQ. The CDR3 runs 13 residues. CDR3 coding DNA: TGCGCCAGCAGCTGGACAGGGGGCTACGAGCAGTACTTC. Amino acid sequence: CASSWTGGYEQYF. Supplemented by reference TRBV5-1 and TRBJ2-7, the full variable domain reads KAGVTQTPRYLIKTRGQQVTLSCSPISGHRSVSWYQQTPGQGLQFLFEYFSETQRNKGNFPGRFSGRQFSNSRSEMNVSTLELGDSALYLCASSWTGGYEQYFGPGTRLTVT.

The chain employs TRBV19 and TRBJ1-1; D is unclear. Germline CDR1 is LNHDA and CDR2 is SQIVND (reference sequence). The CDR3 totals 12 residues. The germline V and J ends were trimmed by 5 bases and 1 base, with 5 bases remaining between them. The CDR3 sequence is CASSPGNTEAFF. CDR3 in DNA: TGTGCCAGTAGTCCGGGGAACACTGAAGCTTTCTTT.

This chain connects TRBV28 to TRBJ2-7; D possibly corresponds to TRBD1 (6 bases). The CDR3 consists of 15 residues. V was trimmed by 3 bases and J by 4 bases, leaving 16 bases between them. Germline V CDR1 and CDR2: MDHEN, SYDVKM. DNA for the CDR3: TGTGCCAGCAGTTTGGGCCCCCCCACAGGGTACGAGCAGTACTTC. Its protein is CASSLGPPTGYEQYF.

V is TRBV11-1 and J is TRBJ1-2; TRBD1 matches 8 bases. Unmatched junction bases numbered 2, after V lost 5 bases and J lost 6 bases. Germline V gene lookup returns CDR1 SGHAT and CDR2 FQDESV (reference sequence). CDR3 length equals 12 residues. This CDR3 is CASSRTGNGYTF. CDR3 nucleotides: TGTGCCAGCAGCCGGACAGGGAATGGCTACACCTTC. Together with reference TRBV11-1 and TRBJ1-2, the CDR3 gives the full variable domain: EAEVAQSPRYKITEKSQAVAFWCDPISGHATLYWYRQILGQGPELLVQFQDESVVDDSQLPKDRFSAERLKGVDSTLKIQPAELGDSAMYLCASSRTGNGYTFGSGTRLTVV.

The genes are TRBV28 and TRBJ1-2; D is uncertain. The CDR3 runs to 12 residues. Trimming took off 6 bases at V and 5 bases at J, with 10 bases between the two ends. From germline, CDR1 is MDHEN and CDR2 SYDVKM. Here the CDR3 reads CASSLLRYGYTF. DNA of the CDR3: TGTGCCAGCAGCCTCCTTAGATATGGCTACACCTTC.

The V gene is TRBV18, the J gene TRBJ1-3; D not resolved. The V and J ends lost 1 base and 8 bases respectively, with 9 bases between them. Germline assignment: CDR1 KGHSH and CDR2 LQKENI. The CDR3 contains 13 residues. The CDR3 region has the DNA TGTGCCAGCTCACCACTCCAGGATGACACCATATATTTT. Translated: CASSPLQDDTIYF. Complete variable domain (other parts from reference TRBV18 and TRBJ1-3): NAGVMQNPRHLVRRRGQEARLRCSPMKGHSHVYWYRQLPEEGLKFMVYLQKENIIDESGMPKERFSAEFPKEGPSILRIQQVVRGDSAAYFCASSPLQDDTIYFGEGSWLTVV.

This clone has just one count. The rearrangement joins TRBV7-3 to TRBJ2-1; 11 positions agree with TRBD2. V shed 5 bases, J shed 4 bases, and the junction held 7 bases outside the gene matches. The CDR3 loop spans 16 amino acids. Germline V gene data show CDR1 as SGHTA and CDR2 as FQGTGA. DNA of the CDR3: TGTGCCAGCAGCCCCGGGACTAGCGGATATTACAATGAGCAGTTCTTC. This codes for CASSPGTSGYYNEQFF. The full variable domain, in which reference TRBV7-3 and TRBJ2-1 provide the parts outside the CDR3, is GAGVSQTPSNKVTEKGKYVELRCDPISGHTALYWYRQSLGQGPEFLIYFQGTGAADDSGLPNDRFFAVRPEGSVSTLKIQRTERGDSAVYLCASSPGTSGYYNEQFFGPGTRLTVL.

The chain employs TRBV28 and TRBJ2-1, with D hard to call. The germline V and J ends were trimmed by 3 bases and 5 bases, with 11 bases remaining between them. The length of the CDR3 is 14 residues. Germline V lookup: CDR1 MDHEN, CDR2 SYDVKM. CDR3 nucleotides: TGTGCCAGCAGTTTTCTAGGTCCAAACAATGAGCAGTTCTTC. Translated, it gives CASSFLGPNNEQFF.

The chain has TRBV27 and TRBJ1-6, with a weak D call TRBD1 (6 bases). This CDR3 region has 14 residues. CDR1 and CDR2 from the germline V gene are MNHEY and SMNVEV (reference sequence). Trimming stripped 7 bases from V and 8 bases from J, with 15 bases between. The CDR3 DNA is TGTGCCAGCACCCAGGGGAACAGGGATTCACCCCTCCACTTT. Protein sequence: CASTQGNRDSPLHF.

The chain links TRBV9 to TRBJ1-1; TRBD1 is a possible D gene (6 bases). Trimming stripped 4 bases from V and 3 bases from J, with 13 bases between. Germline assignment: CDR1 SGDLS and CDR2 YYNGEE. The length of the CDR3 is 14 residues. In nucleotides, the CDR3 is TGTGCCAGCAGCCCCCGGACAGTATACACTGAAGCTTTCTTT. Amino acids: CASSPRTVYTEAFF. The variable domain in full, with the rest retrieved from reference TRBV9 and TRBJ1-1, is DSGVTQTPKHLITATGQRVTLRCSPRSGDLSVYWYQQSLDQGLQFLIQYYNGEERAKGNILERFSAQQFPDLHSELNLSSLELGDSALYFCASSPRTVYTEAFFGQGTRLTVV.